The sequence of this T cell receptor beta chain was determined in a study of brain T cells in children with intractable seizures. Time point denoted: blood from clinic visit 5 months post-surgery; TSC patient then seizure free. The sequenced cases were selected for having the highest brain T cell transcript signatures. At least one anti-epileptic drug was given before surgery. As concerns this clone: Its antigen is currently unknown.

This CDR3 region has 16 residues. CDR1 is GTSNPN and CDR2 is SVGIG in the germline V gene (reference sequence). V trimming: 2 bases; J trimming: 0 bases; junction bases outside the gene matches: 6. Study results and caveats: Absence of clones before surgery may stem from lower sequencing depth.

Measured with immunoSEQ multiplex PCR; TCRdb has only the in-frame clones, and not every one. Seen here are about 350,000 clones, 93% observed once, and the top ten hold 5% to 7%. The sequencing here drew on peripheral blood, taken approximately 5 months after surgery. The V and J genes are TRBV30 and TRBJ2-7, with TRBD1 matching 11 bases. The source is a boy less than two years old with tuberous sclerosis and intractable seizures. CDR3 region: CAWSSPGTGGSYEQYF. As DNA, the CDR3 is TGTGCCTGGAGTTCACCGGGGACAGGGGGCTCCTACGAGCAGTACTTC.